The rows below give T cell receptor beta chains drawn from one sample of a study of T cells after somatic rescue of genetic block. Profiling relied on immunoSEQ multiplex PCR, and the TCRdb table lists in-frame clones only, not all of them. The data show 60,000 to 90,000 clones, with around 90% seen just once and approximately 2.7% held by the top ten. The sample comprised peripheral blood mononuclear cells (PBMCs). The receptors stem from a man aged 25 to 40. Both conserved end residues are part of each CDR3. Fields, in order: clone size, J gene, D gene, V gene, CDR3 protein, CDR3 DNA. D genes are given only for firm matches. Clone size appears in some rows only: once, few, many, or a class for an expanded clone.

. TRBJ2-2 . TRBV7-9 CASSAFLSRELFF TGTGCCAGCAGCGCCTTCCTCAGCAGGGAGCTGTTTTTT
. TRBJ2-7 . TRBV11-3 CASSVGPSYEQYF TGTGCCAGCAGCGTGGGACCAAGCTACGAGCAGTACTTC
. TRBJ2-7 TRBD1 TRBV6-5 CASSRTGGLYEQYF TGTGCCAGCAGTCGGACAGGGGGACTCTACGAGCAGTACTTC
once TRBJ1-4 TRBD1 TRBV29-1 CSGRRGLDEKLFF TGCAGCGGGCGCAGGGGGCTTGATGAAAAACTGTTTTTT
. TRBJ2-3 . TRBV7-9 CASSLAQGTTDTQYF TGTGCCAGCAGCTTAGCACAGGGAACCACAGATACGCAGTATTTT
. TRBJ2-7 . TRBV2 CASRGDFVSYEQYF TGTGCCTCCAGGGGGGACTTCGTCTCCTACGAGCAGTACTTC
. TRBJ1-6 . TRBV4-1 CASSQFWLGSISPLHF TGCGCCAGCAGCCAATTCTGGCTTGGAAGTATTTCACCCCTCCACTTT
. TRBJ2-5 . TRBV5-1 CASSLGTEQETQYF TGCGCCAGCAGCTTGGGGACAGAACAAGAGACCCAGTACTTC
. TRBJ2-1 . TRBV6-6 CASSKRTAGKNEQFF TGTGCCAGCAGCAAGAGGACGGCAGGGAAAAATGAGCAGTTCTTC
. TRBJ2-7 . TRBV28 CASSWAKGEQYF TGTGCCAGCAGTTGGGCTAAGGGCGAGCAGTACTTC
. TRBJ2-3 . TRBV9 CASSLAGTDTQYF TGTGCCAGCAGCCTAGCCGGCACAGATACGCAGTATTTT
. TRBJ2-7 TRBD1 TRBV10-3 CAIKGQGDEQYF TGTGCCATCAAAGGACAGGGTGACGAGCAGTACTTC
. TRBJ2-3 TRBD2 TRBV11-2 CASTPSGRTDTQYF TGTGCCAGCACCCCTAGCGGGCGGACAGATACGCAGTATTTT
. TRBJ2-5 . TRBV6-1 CASSGRLGLEETQYF TGTGCCAGCAGTGGCAGACTAGGCCTCGAGGAGACCCAGTACTTC
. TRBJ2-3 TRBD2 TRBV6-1 CASSEVASGGGTDTQYF TGTGCCAGCAGTGAAGTTGCTAGCGGGGGGGGTACAGATACGCAGTATTTT
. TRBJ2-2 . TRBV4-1 CASSQDGSVGNTGELFF TGCGCCAGCAGCCAAGACGGGTCAGTCGGGAACACCGGGGAGCTGTTTTTT
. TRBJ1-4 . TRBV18 CASSQQAGDEKLFF TGTGCCAGCTCACAACAGGCAGGGGATGAAAAACTGTTTTTT
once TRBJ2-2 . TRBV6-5 CASSYRTWNTGELFF TGTGCCAGCAGTTACCGGACGTGGAACACCGGGGAGCTGTTTTTT
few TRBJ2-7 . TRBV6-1 CASKPDSSSYEQYF TGTGCCAGCAAGCCGGACAGCAGCTCCTACGAGCAGTACTTC
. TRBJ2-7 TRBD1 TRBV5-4 CASSDDRGAYEQYF TGTGCCAGCAGCGACGACAGGGGTGCCTACGAGCAGTACTTC
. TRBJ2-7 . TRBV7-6 CASSFGHRPNYEQYF TGTGCCAGCAGCTTTGGACACCGACCTAACTACGAGCAGTACTTC
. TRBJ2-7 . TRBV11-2 CASSGAVSYEQYF TGTGCCAGCAGCGGAGCGGTCTCCTACGAGCAGTACTTC
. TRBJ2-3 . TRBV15 CATSSYGGSVSTDTQYF TGTGCCACCAGCTCTTATGGGGGGAGCGTCAGCACAGATACGCAGTATTTT
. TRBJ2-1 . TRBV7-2 CASSLRFGYYEPHEQFF TGTGCCAGCAGCTTAAGGTTCGGGTATTATGAGCCCCATGAGCAGTTCTTC
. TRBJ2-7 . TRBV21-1 CASSIRDRYEQYF TGTGCCAGCAGCATCCGGGACAGATACGAGCAGTACTTC
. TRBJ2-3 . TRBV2 CASSEQGGRLTQYF TGTGCCAGCAGTGAGCAGGGGGGGCGTCTTACGCAGTATTTT
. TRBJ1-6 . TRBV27 CASSLRTPRPLHF TGTGCCAGCAGTTTACGGACCCCCCGTCCCCTCCACTTT
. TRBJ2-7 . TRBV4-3 CASSQEGAVPAYEQYF TGCGCCAGCAGCCAAGAAGGAGCGGTACCTGCCTACGAGCAGTACTTC
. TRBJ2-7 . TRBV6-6 CASSYPGGDEQYF TGTGCCAGCAGTTACCCAGGTGGGGACGAGCAGTACTTC
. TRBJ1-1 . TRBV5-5 CASSLVDVDTEAFF TGTGCCAGCAGCTTGGTGGACGTAGACACTGAAGCTTTCTTT
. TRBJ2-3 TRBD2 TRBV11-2 CASSFLGVLAGGTDTQYF TGTGCCAGCAGCTTCTTGGGGGTACTAGCGGGGGGCACAGATACGCAGTATTTT
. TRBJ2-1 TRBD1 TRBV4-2 CASSQDLATGAIREQFF TGTGCCAGCAGCCAAGATCTTGCAACAGGGGCCATTAGAGAGCAGTTCTTC
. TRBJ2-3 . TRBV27 CASSARTRTSTDTQYF TGTGCCAGCAGTGCACGGACGAGAACTAGCACAGATACGCAGTATTTT
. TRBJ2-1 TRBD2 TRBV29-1 CSVQKTTGTSSFEQFF TGCAGCGTCCAGAAAACAACCGGGACTAGTTCCTTTGAGCAGTTCTTC
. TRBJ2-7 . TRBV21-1 CASSLSGGTDQFEQYF TGTGCCAGCAGCCTAAGCGGCGGGACAGACCAGTTCGAGCAGTACTTC
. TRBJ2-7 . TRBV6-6 CASSSFSYEQYF TGTGCCAGCAGTTCCTTCTCCTACGAGCAGTACTTC
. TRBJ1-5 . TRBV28 CASSLDHRTRLDRPQHF TGTGCCAGCAGTTTAGACCATAGGACGAGATTAGATCGGCCCCAGCATTTT
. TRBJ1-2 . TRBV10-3 CAIRRDKYRNYGYTF TGTGCCATCCGCCGAGACAAGTATCGTAACTATGGCTACACCTTC
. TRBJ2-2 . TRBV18 CASSPDGSGITGELFF TGTGCCAGCTCACCCGATGGTAGCGGAATCACCGGGGAGCTGTTTTTT
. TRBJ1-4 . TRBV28 CASSSSTNEKLFF TGTGCCAGCAGCTCCTCAACTAATGAAAAACTGTTTTTT
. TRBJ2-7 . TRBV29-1 CSDRFEQYF TGCAGCGACCGGTTCGAGCAGTACTTC
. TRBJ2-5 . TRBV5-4 CASSLDRVMETQYF TGTGCCAGTAGCCTGGACCGAGTCATGGAGACCCAGTACTTC
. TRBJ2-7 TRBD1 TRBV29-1 CSVGRDRGYEQYF TGCAGCGTAGGCCGGGACAGGGGCTACGAGCAGTACTTC
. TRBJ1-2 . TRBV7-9 CASSVGDGFNYGYTF TGTGCCAGCAGCGTCGGGGACGGCTTCAACTATGGCTACACCTTC
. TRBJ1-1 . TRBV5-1 CASSLQQNTEAFF TGCGCCAGCAGCTTGCAACAGAACACTGAAGCTTTCTTT
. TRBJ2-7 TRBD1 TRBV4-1 CASSQRTGAEHEQYF TGCGCCAGCAGCCAACGGACAGGGGCGGAGCACGAGCAGTACTTC
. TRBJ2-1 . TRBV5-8 CASSLVGEYNEQFF TGTGCCAGCAGCTTGGTAGGGGAATACAATGAGCAGTTCTTC
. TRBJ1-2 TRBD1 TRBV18 CASSGQGLNYGYTF TGTGCCAGCTCCGGACAGGGCCTTAACTATGGCTACACCTTC
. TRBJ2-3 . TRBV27 CASKLGSTDTQYF TGTGCCAGCAAACTAGGGAGCACAGATACGCAGTATTTT
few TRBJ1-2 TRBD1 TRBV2 CASRLQGPYGYTF TGTGCCAGCAGGCTACAGGGGCCCTATGGCTACACCTTC
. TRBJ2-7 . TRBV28 CASSFPARNEQYF TGTGCCAGCAGTTTCCCAGCTCGAAACGAGCAGTACTTC
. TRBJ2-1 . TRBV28 CASSLGGHEQFF TGTGCCAGCAGTTTGGGGGGACATGAGCAGTTCTTC
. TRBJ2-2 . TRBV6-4 CASSVTVDTGELFF TGTGCCAGCAGTGTCACAGTCGACACCGGGGAGCTGTTTTTT